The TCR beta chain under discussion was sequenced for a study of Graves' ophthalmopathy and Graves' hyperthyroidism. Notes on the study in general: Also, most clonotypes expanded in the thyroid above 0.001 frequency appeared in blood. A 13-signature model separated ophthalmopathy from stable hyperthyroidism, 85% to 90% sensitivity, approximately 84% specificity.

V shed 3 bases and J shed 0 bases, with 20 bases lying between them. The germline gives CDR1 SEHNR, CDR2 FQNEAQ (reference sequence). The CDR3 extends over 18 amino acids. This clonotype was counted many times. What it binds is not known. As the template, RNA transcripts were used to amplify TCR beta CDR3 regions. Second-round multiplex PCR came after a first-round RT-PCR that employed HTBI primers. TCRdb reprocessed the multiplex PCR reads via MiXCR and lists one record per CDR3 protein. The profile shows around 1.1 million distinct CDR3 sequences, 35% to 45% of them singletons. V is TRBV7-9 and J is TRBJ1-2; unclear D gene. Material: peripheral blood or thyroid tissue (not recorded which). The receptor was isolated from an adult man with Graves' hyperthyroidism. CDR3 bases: TGTGCCAGCAGCTTTCCGTTGGGAGTTGCCATTTCTAACTATGGCTACACCTTC. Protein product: CASSFPLGVAISNYGYTF. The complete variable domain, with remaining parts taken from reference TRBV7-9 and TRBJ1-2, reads DTGVSQNPRHKITKRGQNVTFRCDPISEHNRLYWYRQTLGQGPEFLTYFQNEAQLEKSRLLSDRFSAERPKGSFSTLEIQRTEQGDSAMYLCASSFPLGVAISNYGYTFGSGTRLTVV.